This T cell receptor (beta chain) was sequenced during a study of long-term antiretroviral therapy in people with HIV. With survey level as its setting, the immunoSEQ assay was v3.0. Sequencing was performed with immunoSEQ multiplex PCR; in TCRdb, only in-frame clones are kept and a portion is missing. This table holds approximately 23,000 clones, around 80% found once. The CDR3 sequence is 14 residues long. V shed 0 bases and J shed 4 bases, with 10 bases lying between them. Germline V lookup: CDR1 GTSNPN, CDR2 SVGIG (reference sequence). The J gene is TRBJ1-5, the V gene TRBV30; D is ambiguous. Sample: unsorted PBMCs, taken 1.5 years after starting antiretroviral therapy. The receptor was isolated from a man aged 25 to 40 with HIV. The CDR3 coding sequence is TGTGCCTGGAGTGTCCAGCAGGTAAATCAGCCCCAGCATTTT. Translation gives CAWSVQQVNQPQHF.